This TCR beta chain was recorded in a study of T cell repertoires in cytomegalovirus infection. About the study: It was recently identified HLA-C-restricted and well-studied HLA-B-restricted CMV epitopes that the study used. Both a matching HLA type and CMV infection were indicated by public TCR beta signatures.

CDR3 length: 14 amino acids. Trimming took off 0 bases at V and 7 bases at J, with 13 bases between the two ends. The germline gives CDR1 DFQATT, CDR2 SNEGSKA (reference sequence). This clonotype was seen more than once but under ten times. What it binds is not known. Findings of the study overall: Cumulative public TCR beta family frequency identified carriers of CMV plus the relevant HLA. The response measured ex vivo was dominated by TCR beta clonotypes (HLA-C-restricted and CMV-specific).

TCRdb re-derived calls from the reads in MiXCR, one entry per CDR3 protein. The repertoire has more than 85,000 distinct CDR3 sequences, 25% to 30% of them found once; the top ten carry roughly three quarters. This TCR derives from a human donor in good health (CMV status not recorded). Some clones in this sample may be carry-over from other donors' samples. V gene TRBV20-1 combines with J gene TRBJ2-1; D unclear. The sequences come from CD8+ T cells from cultured PBMCs, collected from culture after CMV antigen stimulation. The DNA of the CDR3 is TGCAGTGCTAGAGAGGTCGCCGGGTCGAATGAGCAGTTCTTC. This gives the protein CSAREVAGSNEQFF.